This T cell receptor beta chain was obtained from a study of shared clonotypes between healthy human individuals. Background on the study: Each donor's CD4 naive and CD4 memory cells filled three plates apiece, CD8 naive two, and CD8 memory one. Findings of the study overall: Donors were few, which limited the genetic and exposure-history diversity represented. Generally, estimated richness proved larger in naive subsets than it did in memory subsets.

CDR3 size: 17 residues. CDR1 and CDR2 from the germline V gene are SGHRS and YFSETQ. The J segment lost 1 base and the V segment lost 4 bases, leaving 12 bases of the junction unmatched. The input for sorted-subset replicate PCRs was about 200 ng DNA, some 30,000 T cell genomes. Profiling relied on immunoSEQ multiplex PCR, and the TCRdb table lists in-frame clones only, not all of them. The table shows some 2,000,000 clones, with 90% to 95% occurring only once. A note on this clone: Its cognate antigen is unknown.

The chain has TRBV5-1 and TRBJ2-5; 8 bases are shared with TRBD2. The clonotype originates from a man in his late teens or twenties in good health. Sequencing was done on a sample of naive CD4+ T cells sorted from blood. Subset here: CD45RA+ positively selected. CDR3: CASSLPPGTRSQETQYF. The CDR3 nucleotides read TGCGCCAGCAGCCTCCCCCCCGGGACTAGATCCCAAGAGACCCAGTACTTC.